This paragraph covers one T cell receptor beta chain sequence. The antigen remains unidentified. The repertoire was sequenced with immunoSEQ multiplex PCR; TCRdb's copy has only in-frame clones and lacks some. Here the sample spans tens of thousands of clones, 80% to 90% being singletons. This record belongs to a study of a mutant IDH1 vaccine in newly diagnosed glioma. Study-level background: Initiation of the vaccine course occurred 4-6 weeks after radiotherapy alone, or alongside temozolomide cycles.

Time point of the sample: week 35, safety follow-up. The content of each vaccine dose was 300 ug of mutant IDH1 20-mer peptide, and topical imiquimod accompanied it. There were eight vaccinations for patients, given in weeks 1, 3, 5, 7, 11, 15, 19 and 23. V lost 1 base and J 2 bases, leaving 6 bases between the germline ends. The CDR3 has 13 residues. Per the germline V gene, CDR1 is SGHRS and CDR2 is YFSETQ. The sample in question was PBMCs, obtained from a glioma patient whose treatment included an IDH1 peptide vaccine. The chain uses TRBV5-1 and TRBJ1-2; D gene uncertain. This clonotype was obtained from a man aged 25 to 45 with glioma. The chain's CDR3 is CASSLRANYGYTF. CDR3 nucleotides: TGCGCCAGCAGCTTGAGGGCGAACTATGGCTACACCTTC.